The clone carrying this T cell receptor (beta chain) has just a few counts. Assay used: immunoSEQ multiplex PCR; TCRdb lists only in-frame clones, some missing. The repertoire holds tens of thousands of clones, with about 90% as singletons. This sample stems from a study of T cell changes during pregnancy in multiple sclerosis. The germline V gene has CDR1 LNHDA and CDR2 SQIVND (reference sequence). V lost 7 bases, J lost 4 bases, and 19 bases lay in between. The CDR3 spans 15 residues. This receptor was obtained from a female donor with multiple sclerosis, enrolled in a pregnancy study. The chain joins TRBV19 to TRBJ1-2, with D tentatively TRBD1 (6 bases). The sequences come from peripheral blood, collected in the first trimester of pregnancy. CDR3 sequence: CASTRGSGLAYGYTF. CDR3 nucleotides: TGTGCCAGTACCAGGGGAAGCGGTCTTGCCTATGGCTACACCTTC.